This record looks at one T cell receptor beta chain sequence and its context. The antigen is not known. The data originate from a study of blood T cells in healthy people across ages. The germline V gene encodes CDR1 SEHNR and CDR2 FQNEAQ (reference sequence). V was shortened by 5 bases and J by 4 bases, with 8 bases between the two germline ends. This CDR3 has 12 residues. It was with a sample-barcoded 5' primer and a J-beta primer mix that a second PCR of roughly 6 to 12 cycles was run. Each cDNA molecule received a tag from a template-switch adaptor that had 12 random nucleotides. TCRdb analysed the 5' RACE reads with MiXCR anew, one entry per CDR3 protein. The sample yields 1.5 million to 2 million distinct CDR3 sequences, roughly 30% seen once. Whole-study findings and limits: Roughly linear declines in TCR beta diversity per million T cells occurred with age. For the donors, CMV status was unknown and possibly confounded expanded clonotype changes. Researchers deemed the diversity estimates from one million T cells underestimates.

The sequence came from a woman aged 30 to 39 in good health. J is TRBJ1-1 and V is TRBV7-9; possibly TRBD1 for D (6 bases). The specimen was blood. The CDR3 sequence is CASSVTGTEAFF. The CDR3 bases are TGTGCCAGCAGCGTGACAGGCACTGAAGCTTTCTTT.